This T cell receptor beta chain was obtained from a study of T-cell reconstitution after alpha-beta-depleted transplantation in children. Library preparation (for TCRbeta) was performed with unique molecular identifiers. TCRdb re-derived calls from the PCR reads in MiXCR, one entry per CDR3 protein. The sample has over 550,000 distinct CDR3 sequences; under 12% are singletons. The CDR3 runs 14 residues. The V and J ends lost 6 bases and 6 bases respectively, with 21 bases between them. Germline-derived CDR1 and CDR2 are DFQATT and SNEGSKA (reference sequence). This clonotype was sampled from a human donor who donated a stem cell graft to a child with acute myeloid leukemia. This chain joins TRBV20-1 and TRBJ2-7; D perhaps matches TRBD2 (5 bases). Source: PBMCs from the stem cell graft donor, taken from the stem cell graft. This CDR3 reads CSAAGSGTLGEQYF. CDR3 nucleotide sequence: TGCAGTGCCGCCGGCTCGGGAACTCTAGGCGAGCAGTACTTC.